Listed here is a single T cell receptor (beta chain). This specimen comes from a study of blood T cell repertoires in COVID-19. Study-wide background: Acute and convalescent COVID-19 specimens originated in the United States, Italy and Spain. PBMCs, B-cell-depleted T cells, or T cells provided the cDNA or gDNA that made up the material.

As handled by the study authors: Reference gene primer amplification gave estimated nucleated cell counts. Profiling relied on immunoSEQ multiplex PCR, and the TCRdb table lists in-frame clones only, not all of them. V, J and clone size are taken as reported in that table, and D and trimming were inferred from the DNA itself. The profile shows tens of thousands of clones, around 88% of them singletons. The CDR3 sequence is 18 residues long. Per the germline V gene, CDR1 is LNHNV and CDR2 is YYDKDF (reference sequence). The V and J ends lost 0 bases and 8 bases, in that order; junction bases with no gene match: 9.

The specimen sequenced was peripheral blood. This receptor was obtained from a woman older than 75 with active or convalescent COVID-19. The rearrangement joins TRBV15 to TRBJ2-1, with TRBD2 matching over 14 bases. The CDR3 DNA is TGTGCCACCAGCAGAGACCCACCGGGACTAGCGGGGGTAGATGAGCAGTTCTTC. It translates to CATSRDPPGLAGVDEQFF.